The sequence of this TCR beta chain was determined in a study of T cell responses to AZD1222 COVID-19 vaccine (dated by TCRdb to the early 2020s). Regarding the study in general: AZD1222 recipients given second doses at about 4 weeks or at about 12 weeks were pooled, since spike-specific TCR depth and breadth were not found to differ between the two schedules. Trial participants were enrolled into age subgroups of 18-55, 56-69 and 70-plus years, which contained 148, 28 and 57 TCR-sequenced participants, respectively. TCR sequencing was performed for approximately 240 trial participants, of whom about 200 were given two doses of AZD1222 and around 26 were given two doses of MenACWY control vaccine. The paper's findings and limits, for the study overall: Only six or seven AZD1222 recipients were SARS-CoV-2 seropositive at baseline, limiting conclusions about previously exposed vaccinees. Because no day 14 peak-response samples were available, repertoires were characterized only after the peak T cell response. In the small 56-69-year group, the increase in depth fell short of significance, most likely because of low power. Most participants were white British and females outnumbered males, and the authors suggested that clonal diversity may have been underestimated. Epitopes outside the regions mutated in the B.1.351 and B.1.1.7 variants were reportedly recognized by nearly half of the unique spike-specific TCRs. Spike-specific TCR breadth and depth rose significantly after two AZD1222 doses compared with day 0 and with MenACWY recipients. Vaccine-associated CD4 TCRs spanned the whole spike protein, with dominant responses in regions 160-218 and 743-854.

The CDR3 starts with the cysteine, ends with the phenylalanine, and has 14 residues. The entry retains the CDR3 DNA only, 42 bases that are in frame from base 1. The germline V gene (reference sequence) yields LNHDA for CDR1 and SQIVND for CDR2. Trimming removed 10 bases from V and 7 bases from J; the gene matches leave 11 bases unexplained. The time point label on this specimen signifies: baseline before first vaccination. Vaccinee samples came from UK trials COV001 and COV002, including a single-blind randomized controlled phase 2/3 trial of AZD1222 (ChAdOx1 nCoV-19) in healthy adults. For TCRbeta chain sequencing, PBMC samples from trial participants were taken at day 0 and at day 28 after the second dose. About this clone: The antigen it recognizes is unknown. Qualities for individual bases were not recorded, and no much larger clone is one base off.

The CDR3 regions of human TCRbeta chains were analyzed by immunosequencing. In the authors' own workflow: Repertoire TCRs were matched against a reference library of SARS-CoV-2-specific TCRs generated with the MIRA antigen-specificity platform. Breadth was defined as the fraction of unique TCRs that were SARS-CoV-2-associated. Depth was defined as the fraction of total T cells that were SARS-CoV-2-associated. Using the MIRA data, each spike-specific TCR was mapped to the spike region that the TCR reacts to and placed in a CD4 or CD8 class. Log10-transformed breadth and depth values were compared by one-way ANOVA with Sidak's multiple comparisons tests. In TCRdb, the immuneACCESS table is reduced to in-frame sequences with V and J assigned. These tables do not hold every clone; where another copy was compared, an unresolved V gene accounts for under half, and the others remain unexplained. The V and J calls and the clone size are those of that table, but D and trimming were determined from the DNA. Present in this sample are 120,000 or so clones, 85% to 90% of which were seen just once. About 27% of the sample comes from the top ten.

The chain was built from TRBV19 and TRBJ2-1; TRBD2 agrees with 9 junctional bases. The sequences come from peripheral blood, collected on day 0 of AZD1222 vaccination. The receptor was derived from an adult in good health. The nucleotides read TGTGCCACCTCCGCTAGCGGGATGGGTAATGAGCAGTTCTTC. Translation gives CATSASGMGNEQFF.